This entry describes one T cell receptor beta chain. Its antigen remains unidentified. The source of the sample is a study of PD-1 blockade in classical Hodgkin lymphoma. Study overall: Patients were dosed intravenously with nivolumab at 3 mg/kg every 2 weeks. Whole-study results and caveats: Anyone who began nivolumab under 1 year after ASCT was excluded. A significant rise in TCR diversity by C4D1 was seen for CD4+ but not CD8+ cells. Before treatment, complete responders showed about the same diversity as newly diagnosed patients.

Every one of the patients relapsed after autologous stem cell transplantation (brentuximab vedotin exposure was variable). The CDR3 is 14 residues long. The germline V gene encodes CDR1 MNHEY and CDR2 SVGAGI. Trimming stripped 3 bases from V and 4 bases from J, with 11 bases between. Sequenced by immunoSEQ multiplex PCR; TCRdb stores in-frame clones only, minus some. In the table there are 50,000 or so clones, about 91% of which are singletons. Material: peripheral blood mononuclear cells (PBMCs), obtained before the second cycle of nivolumab. The source of this sequence is a human donor with classical Hodgkin lymphoma. The genes are TRBV6-5 and TRBJ2-3; D tentatively fits TRBD1 or TRBD2 (5 bases each). This CDR3 reads CASSYGDGADTQYF. For the CDR3, the DNA is TGTGCCAGCAGTTATGGGGACGGAGCAGATACGCAGTATTTT.